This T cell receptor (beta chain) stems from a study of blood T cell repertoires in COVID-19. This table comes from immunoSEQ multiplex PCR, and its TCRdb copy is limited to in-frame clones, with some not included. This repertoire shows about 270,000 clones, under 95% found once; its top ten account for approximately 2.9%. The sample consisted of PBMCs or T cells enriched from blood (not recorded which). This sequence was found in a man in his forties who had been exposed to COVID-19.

CDR3 residues: CASSLWASGANTGELFF. DNA for the CDR3: TGTGCCAGCAGTTTGTGGGCTAGCGGAGCGAACACCGGGGAGCTGTTTTTT. The V and J genes are TRBV28 and TRBJ2-2; 7 positions match TRBD2. V shed 3 bases and J 0 bases; nucleotides not matched to a gene: 7. CDR1 MDHEN and CDR2 SYDVKM come from the germline V gene. The CDR3 has 17 residues.